Listed here are 30 T cell receptor beta chains from one sample, sequenced in a study of shared clonotypes between healthy human individuals. Clones were sequenced by immunoSEQ multiplex PCR, and TCRdb holds only the in-frame ones, with some missing. The data hold 950,000 to 1,200,000 clones, with 70% to 80% observed a single time. Sequenced input: memory CD4+ T cells from PBMCs. The subset is: CD45RA-negative fraction. Receptor source: a man aged 18 to 30 in good health. Some clones in this sample may be carry-over from other donors' samples.

A note on this clone: This may stem from a read error, because a much larger clone lies one nucleotide away. The V call is TRBV5-3, the J call TRBJ2-5; D gene unclear. TRBV5-3 is an ORF for which the function is uncertain. This CDR3 has 11 amino acids. Here the CDR3 DNA reads TGTGCCAGCAGCTTGCAAGAGACCCAGTACTTC. This encodes CASSLQETQYF.

The rearrangement joins TRBV4-3 to TRBJ2-7; D call uncertain. CDR3 length: 16 residues. Germline V gives CDR1 LGHNA, CDR2 YSLEER. Trimming shortened V by 0 bases and J by 2 bases, and 14 bases separated the two germline ends. This chain's CDR3 is CASSQDPAPSPYEQYF. CDR3 bases: TGCGCCAGCAGCCAAGATCCGGCCCCCTCTCCCTACGAGCAGTACTTC.

Regarding this clone: The sample contains more than one DNA sequence encoding this CDR3. The chain is built from TRBV2 and TRBJ2-1; D gene ambiguous. Germline CDR1 SNHLY, CDR2 FYNNEI. Trimming pared 7 bases from V and 1 base from J, leaving 8 bases between. CDR3 length: 13 residues. This CDR3 is CASMVGSYNEQFF. The DNA for the CDR3 is TGTGCCAGCATGGTAGGATCCTACAATGAGCAGTTCTTC.

The chain recombines TRBV28 with TRBJ2-1; maybe TRBD1 (6 bases). The CDR3 totals 15 residues. Germline V gene sequence: CDR1 MDHEN, CDR2 SYDVKM. V lost 5 bases, J lost 4 bases, and 15 bases lay in between. CDR3 sequence: CASSPHRDRYNEQFF. The CDR3, as DNA: TGTGCCAGCAGTCCCCACCGAGACAGGTACAATGAGCAGTTCTTC.

The gene calls are TRBV28 and TRBJ1-1; a weak D match, TRBD1 (5 bases). The ends were cut back, 5 bases at V and 11 bases at J, with 30 bases in the middle. The V gene's germline CDR1 is MDHEN and CDR2 SYDVKM. This CDR3 has 17 amino acids. As DNA, the CDR3 is TGTGCCAGCAGTCGCCGATCATCCGGGACGGGTAACCCGCCGGCTTTCTTT. Translating it yields CASSRRSSGTGNPPAFF.

Notes on this clone: Other DNA sequences in this sample translate to the same CDR3. The chain is built from TRBV7-3 and TRBJ2-7; D may match TRBD1 or TRBD2 (5 bases each). From germline, CDR1 is SGHTA and CDR2 FQGTGA. The ends were cut back, 5 bases at V and 2 bases at J, with 13 bases in the middle. The CDR3 runs 14 residues. The CDR3 reads CASSPPGRPYEQYF. CDR3 nucleotide sequence: TGTGCCAGCAGCCCACCGGGACGTCCCTACGAGCAGTACTTC. Based on the CDR3 plus reference TRBV7-3 and TRBJ2-7, the full variable domain is GAGVSQTPSNKVTEKGKYVELRCDPISGHTALYWYRQSLGQGPEFLIYFQGTGAADDSGLPNDRFFAVRPEGSVSTLKIQRTERGDSAVYLCASSPPGRPYEQYFGPGTRLTVT.

The rearrangement links TRBV9 to TRBJ2-7; 7 bases fit TRBD1. The CDR3 totals 15 residues. Germline V CDR1 and CDR2: SGDLS, YYNGEE. With V trimmed by 3 bases and J by 6 bases, 12 bases remained unmatched. The CDR3 is CASSARGTGEGEQYF. The CDR3 coding sequence is TGTGCCAGCAGCGCCAGGGGGACGGGTGAGGGCGAGCAGTACTTC.

This chain joins TRBV18 and TRBJ1-5; D is unresolved. Germline CDR1 and CDR2: KGHSH and LQKENI. The CDR3 covers 12 residues. CDR3 in DNA: TGTGCTTCATCGGGTGGCAATCAGCCCCAGCATTTT. As protein: CASSGGNQPQHF.

J is TRBJ2-7 and V is TRBV27; D not certain. The V end lost 6 bases, the J end lost 6 bases, and 12 bases lay between the germline ends. Germline V gene sequence: CDR1 MNHEY, CDR2 SMNVEV (reference sequence). This CDR3 is built from 12 residues. The CDR3 spells CASRGLKGEQYF. The CDR3 DNA follows: TGTGCCAGCAGGGGATTAAAGGGCGAGCAGTACTTC.

The J gene is TRBJ1-1, the V gene TRBV7-9; maybe TRBD1 (5 bases). There are 13 residues in the CDR3. V dropped 0 bases and J dropped 4 bases, with 6 bases sitting between them. Germline CDR1 and CDR2: SEHNR and FQNEAQ (reference sequence). The CDR3 reads CASSLARATEAFF. In nucleotides, the CDR3 is TGTGCCAGCAGCTTAGCCAGGGCCACTGAAGCTTTCTTT.

This clone was seen at least ten times. This chain connects TRBV5-6 to TRBJ2-5; TRBD2 might be the D (5 bases). The CDR3 runs 13 residues. In germline, CDR1 is SGHDT, CDR2 YYEEEE. Trimming left V 4 bases short and J 7 bases short, with 14 bases between. CDR3 nucleotide sequence: TGTGCCAGCAGCGATAGGGTAGCGCCGACCCAGTACTTC. Its translation is CASSDRVAPTQYF.

The chain has TRBV29-1 and TRBJ2-3; tentatively, D is TRBD1 (6 bases). CDR1 and CDR2 from the germline V gene are SQVTM and ANQGSEA. The CDR3 loop spans 12 amino acids. V gave up 7 bases and J gave up 4 bases, with 12 bases separating them. In nucleotides, the CDR3 is TGCAGCGGAAGGGGGAACGCAGATACGCAGTATTTT. Translation: CSGRGNADTQYF.

This chain uses TRBV7-6 with TRBJ2-2; D is uncertain. The CDR3 is 16 amino acids. The germline V gene has CDR1 SGHVS and CDR2 FNYEAQ. The ends were cut back, 5 bases at V and 0 bases at J, with 13 bases in the middle. The DNA of the CDR3 is TGTGCCAGCAGCCCCCAGACCGGGTCGAACACCGGGGAGCTGTTTTTT. This encodes CASSPQTGSNTGELFF.

This clone came up a few times. Additional DNA sequences in this sample encode the identical CDR3. The V call is TRBV7-2, the J call TRBJ2-2; D is unresolved. The V end lost 5 bases, the J end lost 6 bases, and 7 bases lay between the germline ends. Germline values: CDR1 SGHTA, CDR2 FQGNSA. The CDR3 is 12 amino acids. Here the CDR3 DNA reads TGTGCCAGCAGCCTAGTACCCGGGGAGCTGTTTTTT. It yields the protein CASSLVPGELFF.

The genes are TRBV27 and TRBJ1-5; D gene unclear. From germline, CDR1 is MNHEY and CDR2 SMNVEV (reference sequence). The V gene lost 5 bases and the J gene lost 0 bases, with 17 bases spanning the gap. This CDR3 is 17 amino acids long. The CDR3 is CASSPLMGWDSNQPQHF. The DNA of the CDR3 is TGTGCCAGCAGTCCGTTGATGGGGTGGGATAGCAATCAGCCCCAGCATTTT.

The chain links TRBV5-1 to TRBJ2-2; tentatively, D is TRBD1 (6 bases). V lost 0 bases to trimming and J lost 4 bases, with 13 bases between them. Germline CDR1 and CDR2: SGHRS and YFSETQ. The CDR3 has 16 residues. This CDR3 reads CASSLVVDRSTGELFF. The CDR3 DNA reads as TGCGCCAGCAGCTTGGTCGTGGACAGATCCACCGGGGAGCTGTTTTTT.

The rearrangement uses TRBV4-3 and TRBJ2-3, with 7 bases aligning to TRBD1. This CDR3 has 17 amino acids. In germline, CDR1 is LGHNA, CDR2 YSLEER. After removal of 0 bases from V and 1 base from J, the junction contained 7 bases not matched to a gene. CDR3 sequence: CASSQDMVGQRTDTQYF. The CDR3 DNA reads TGCGCCAGCAGCCAAGATATGGTGGGACAGCGCACAGATACGCAGTATTTT.

This rearrangement joins TRBV7-2 to TRBJ2-7, with 7 bases identical to TRBD1. V lost 3 bases, J lost 0 bases, and 5 bases stayed unmatched. This CDR3 has 15 amino acids. CDR1 is SGHTA, CDR2 FQGNSA, per germline. CDR3 in DNA: TGTGCCAGCAGCTTTACAGGGGTTAGCTCCTACGAGCAGTACTTC. This gives the protein CASSFTGVSSYEQYF. Filled out from reference TRBV7-2 and TRBJ2-7, the complete variable domain reads GAGVSQSPSNKVTEKGKDVELRCDPISGHTALYWYRQSLGQGLEFLIYFQGNSAPDKSGLPSDRFSAERTGGSVSTLTIQRTQQEDSAVYLCASSFTGVSSYEQYFGPGTRLTVT.

J is TRBJ1-4 and V is TRBV19, with 10 bases fitting TRBD1. The trim removed 2 bases at V and 5 bases at J, leaving 2 bases unmatched. Germline V gene sequence: CDR1 LNHDA, CDR2 SQIVND (reference sequence). CDR3 length: 15 residues. CDR3 coding DNA: TGTGCCAGTAGTATATCGGGACAGGGGAATGAAAAACTGTTTTTT. Amino acid sequence: CASSISGQGNEKLFF.

This clone was counted between two and nine times. Germline is not matched at one junction end, which may reflect a read error. The rearrangement joins TRBV30 to TRBJ2-7; D not resolved. The length of the CDR3 is 11 residues. Germline V CDR1 and CDR2: GTSNPN, SVGIG (reference sequence). This CDR3 reads CAYAPSNEQYF. The DNA of the CDR3 is TGTGCCTACGCCCCCTCCAACGAGCAGTACTTC. The full variable domain, with the rest looked up from reference TRBV30 and TRBJ2-7, is SQTIHQWPATLVQPVGSPLSLECTVEGTSNPNLYWYRQAAGRGLQLLFYSVGIGQISSEVPQNLSASRPQDRQFILSSKKLLLSDSGFYLCAYAPSNEQYFGPGTRLTVT.

The rearrangement links TRBV5-4 to TRBJ2-6; D is perhaps TRBD1 or TRBD2 (5 bases each). The V gene lost 0 bases and the J gene lost 0 bases, with 13 bases spanning the gap. Per germline, CDR1 SGHNT and CDR2 YYREEE (reference sequence). The CDR3 runs to 18 residues. This CDR3 reads CASSLVGRAGSGANVLTF. The CDR3 DNA follows: TGTGCCAGCAGCTTGGTGGGACGCGCGGGCTCTGGGGCCAACGTCCTGACTTTC.

The rearrangement joins TRBV4-2 to TRBJ1-1; D perhaps matches TRBD1 (6 bases). The V and J ends lost 1 base and 1 base respectively, with 7 bases between them. The CDR3 contains 14 residues. The germline CDR1 and CDR2 sequences are LGHNA and YNFKEQ. The CDR3 loop reads CASSQGQANTEAFF. The CDR3 coding sequence is TGTGCCAGCAGCCAAGGACAGGCGAACACTGAAGCTTTCTTT.

To note about this clone: This sequence may be a read error, since a much larger clone differs from it by one base. Other DNA sequences in this specimen translate into the identical CDR3. The V call is TRBV30, the J call TRBJ2-6; D is undetermined. Germline CDR1 and CDR2: GTSNPN and SVGIG (reference sequence). The CDR3 loop spans 15 amino acids. CDR3 loop: CAWVLSFSGANVLTF. The DNA for the CDR3 is TGCGCCTGGGTCCTGAGCTTCTCTGGGGCCAACGTCCTGACTTTC. The full variable domain, with the rest looked up from reference TRBV30 and TRBJ2-6, is SQTIHQWPATLVQPVGSPLSLECTVEGTSNPNLYWYRQAAGRGLQLLFYSVGIGQISSEVPQNLSASRPQDRQFILSSKKLLLSDSGFYLCAWVLSFSGANVLTFGAGSRLTVL.

The chain couples TRBV6-6 to TRBJ1-3; tentative D call: TRBD1 (5 bases). V lost 7 bases, J lost 0 bases, and 10 bases lay in between. Germline V gene sequence: CDR1 MNHNY, CDR2 SVGAGI (reference sequence). The CDR3 consists of 14 residues. In DNA, the CDR3 is TGTGCCAGCATCTTCGGGGGCTCTGGAAACACCATATATTTT. It codes for CASIFGGSGNTIYF.

This clone has just a few counts. The V gene is TRBV7-9, the J gene TRBJ1-1; the match to TRBD1 covers 7 bases. This CDR3 has 15 amino acids. Germline values: CDR1 SEHNR, CDR2 FQNEAQ (reference sequence). Losses at the gene ends were 5 bases for V and 0 bases for J; bases not matched to a gene: 6. In DNA form, the CDR3 reads TGTGCCAGCAGCAACAGGGGACCCATGAACACTGAAGCTTTCTTT. Translating gives CASSNRGPMNTEAFF.

The genes are TRBV15 and TRBJ1-1; D is uncertain. The CDR3 covers 12 residues. Trimming left V 6 bases short and J 2 bases short, with 7 bases between. Germline-derived CDR1 and CDR2 are LNHNV and YYDKDF (reference sequence). The CDR3 DNA sequence: TGTGCCACCAGAGCGGCCAACACTGAAGCTTTCTTT. This sequence encodes CATRAANTEAFF.

The chain uses TRBV7-8 and TRBJ2-7; no clear D gene. Germline V CDR1 and CDR2: SGHVS, FQNEAQ. The CDR3 has 13 residues. Trimming removed 1 base at V and 2 bases at J, with 6 bases between. In nucleotides, the CDR3 is TGTGCCAGCAGCTTAGGCGGAACCTACGAGCAGTACTTC. Its translation: CASSLGGTYEQYF.

CDR3 coding DNA: TGCGCCAGCAGCCAAAGCGGGGGGACTGGAAACACCATATATTTT. Amino acids: CASSQSGGTGNTIYF. The chain carries TRBV4-1 and TRBJ1-3; D perhaps matches TRBD1 (5 bases). V was clipped by 2 bases and J by 2 bases, with 10 bases between them. The CDR3 length is 15 residues. CDR1 and CDR2 from the germline V gene are MGHRA and YSYEKL.

The chain uses TRBV11-3 and TRBJ2-7, with D perhaps matching TRBD1 (6 bases). Looked up from germline, CDR1 is SGHNT and CDR2 is YENEEA. This CDR3 has 13 amino acids. Trimming took 4 bases from V and 6 from J, leaving 13 bases between them. DNA of the CDR3: TGTGCCAGCAGCTACTCTACAGGGACCGAGCAGTACTTC. Protein: CASSYSTGTEQYF.

The chain joins TRBV7-2 to TRBJ2-5; 9 positions match TRBD2. CDR1 and CDR2 from the germline V gene are SGHTA and FQGNSA. V shed 1 base and J 6 bases; nucleotides not matched to a gene: 9. The CDR3 consists of 16 residues. In nucleotides, the CDR3 is TGTGCCAGCAGCTTAGTCGCTAGCGGGGTTGTGAAGACCCAGTACTTC. Its translation: CASSLVASGVVKTQYF. Looking up the rest from reference TRBV7-2 and TRBJ2-5 gives the full variable domain: GAGVSQSPSNKVTEKGKDVELRCDPISGHTALYWYRQSLGQGLEFLIYFQGNSAPDKSGLPSDRFSAERTGGSVSTLTIQRTQQEDSAVYLCASSLVASGVVKTQYFGPGTRLLVL.